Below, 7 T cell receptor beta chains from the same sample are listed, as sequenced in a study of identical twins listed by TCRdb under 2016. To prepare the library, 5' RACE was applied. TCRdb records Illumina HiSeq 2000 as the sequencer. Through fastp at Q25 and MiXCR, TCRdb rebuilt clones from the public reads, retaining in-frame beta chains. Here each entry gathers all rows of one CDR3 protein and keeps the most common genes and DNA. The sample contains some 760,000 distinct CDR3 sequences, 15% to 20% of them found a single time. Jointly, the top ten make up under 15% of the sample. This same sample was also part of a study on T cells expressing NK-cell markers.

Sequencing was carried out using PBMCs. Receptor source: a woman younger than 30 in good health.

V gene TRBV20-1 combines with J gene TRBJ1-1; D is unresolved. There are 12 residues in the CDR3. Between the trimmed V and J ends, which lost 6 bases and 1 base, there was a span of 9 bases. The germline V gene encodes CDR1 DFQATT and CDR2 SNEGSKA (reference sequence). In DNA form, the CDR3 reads TGCAGTGCAACCCCCACGAACACTGAAGCTTTCTTT. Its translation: CSATPTNTEAFF.

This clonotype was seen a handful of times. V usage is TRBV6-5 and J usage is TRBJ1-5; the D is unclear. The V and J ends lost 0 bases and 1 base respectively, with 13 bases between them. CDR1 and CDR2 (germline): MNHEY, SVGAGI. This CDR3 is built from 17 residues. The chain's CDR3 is CASSYSRRGWSNQPQHF. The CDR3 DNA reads TGTGCCAGCAGTTACTCGAGGCGGGGTTGGAGCAATCAGCCCCAGCATTTT.

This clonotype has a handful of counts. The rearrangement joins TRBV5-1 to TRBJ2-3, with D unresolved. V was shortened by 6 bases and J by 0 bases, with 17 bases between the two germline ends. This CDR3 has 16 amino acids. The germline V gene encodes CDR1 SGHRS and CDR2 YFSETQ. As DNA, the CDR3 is TGCGCCAGCAACATGTTAGATGTTTCTAGCACAGATACGCAGTATTTT. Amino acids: CASNMLDVSSTDTQYF.

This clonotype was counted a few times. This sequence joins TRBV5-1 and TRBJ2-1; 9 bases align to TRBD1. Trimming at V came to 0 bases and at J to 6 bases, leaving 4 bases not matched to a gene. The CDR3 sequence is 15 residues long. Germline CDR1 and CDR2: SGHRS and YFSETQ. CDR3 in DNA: TGCGCCAGCAGCTTGGAAGGGACAGGGACCAATGAGCAGTTCTTC. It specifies CASSLEGTGTNEQFF.

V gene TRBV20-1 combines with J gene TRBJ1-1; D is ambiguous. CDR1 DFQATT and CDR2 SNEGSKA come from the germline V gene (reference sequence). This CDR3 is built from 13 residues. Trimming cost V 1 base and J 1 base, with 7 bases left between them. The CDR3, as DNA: TGCAGTGCTAGAGGTCTAGAGAACACTGAAGCTTTCTTT. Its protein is CSARGLENTEAFF.

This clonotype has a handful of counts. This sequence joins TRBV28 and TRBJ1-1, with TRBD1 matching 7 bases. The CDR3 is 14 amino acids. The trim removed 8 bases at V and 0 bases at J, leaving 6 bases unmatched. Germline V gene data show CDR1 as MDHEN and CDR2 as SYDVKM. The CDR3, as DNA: TGTGCCAGCCGACAGGGCACTATGAACACTGAAGCTTTCTTT. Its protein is CASRQGTMNTEAFF.

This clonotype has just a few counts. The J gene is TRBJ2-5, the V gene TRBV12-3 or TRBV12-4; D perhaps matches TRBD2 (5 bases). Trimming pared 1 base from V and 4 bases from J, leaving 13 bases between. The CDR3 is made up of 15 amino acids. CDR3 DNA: TGTGCCAGCAGTTTAGAGGGTAGCGCCCTAGAGACCCAGTACTTC. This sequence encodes CASSLEGSALETQYF.